The sample holds many counts of the clone carrying this T cell receptor beta chain. Its antigen is currently unknown. The germline gives CDR1 LNHDA, CDR2 SQIVND (reference sequence). Trimming removed 6 bases from V and 1 base from J, with 18 bases in between. CDR3 length: 16 amino acids. In TCRdb, the reads were re-called with MiXCR into one record per CDR3 protein. The data contain roughly 80,000 distinct CDR3 sequences, 24% of them singletons. The data originate from a study of T cell repertoires in cytomegalovirus infection. V gene TRBV19 combines with J gene TRBJ1-1, with a possible D match to TRBD1 (5 bases). This TCR was recovered from a human donor in good health (CMV status not recorded). Some clones in this sample may be carry-over from other donors' samples. Here the sequenced sample was CD8+ T cells from cultured PBMCs, taken from culture after CMV antigen stimulation. Here the CDR3 reads CASRGGRHGANTEAFF. CDR3 sequence (DNA): TGTGCCAGTAGGGGCGGCAGGCATGGGGCGAACACTGAAGCTTTCTTT.